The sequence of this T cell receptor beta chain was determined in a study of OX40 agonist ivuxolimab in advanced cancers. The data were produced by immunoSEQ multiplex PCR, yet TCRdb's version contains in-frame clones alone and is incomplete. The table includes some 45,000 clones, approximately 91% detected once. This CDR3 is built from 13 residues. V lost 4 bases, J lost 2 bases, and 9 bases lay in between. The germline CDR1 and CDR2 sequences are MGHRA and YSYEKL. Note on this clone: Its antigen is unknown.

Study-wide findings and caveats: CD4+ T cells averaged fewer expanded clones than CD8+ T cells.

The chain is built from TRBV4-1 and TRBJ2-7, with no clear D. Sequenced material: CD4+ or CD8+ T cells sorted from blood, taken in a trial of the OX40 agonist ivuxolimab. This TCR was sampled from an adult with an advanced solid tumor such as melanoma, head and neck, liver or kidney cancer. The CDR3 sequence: CASSLRATYEQYF. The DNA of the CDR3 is TGCGCCAGCAGCCTTCGGGCGACCTACGAGCAGTACTTC.